This TCR beta chain was found in a study of T cell repertoires in cytomegalovirus infection. TCRdb re-analysed the reads in MiXCR, keeping a single row per CDR3 protein. The sample holds a few hundred thousand distinct CDR3 sequences; more than 8% are singletons and the top ten take 4.3%. CDR3 size: 15 residues. Germline V gene lookup returns CDR1 MDHEN and CDR2 SYDVKM. V was trimmed by 8 bases and J by 8 bases, leaving 22 bases between them. Sequencing was performed on PBMCs. V and J are TRBV28 and TRBJ2-1, with a possible D match to TRBD2 (5 bases). The receptor's source is a human donor in good health (CMV status not recorded). Some clones in this sample may be carry-over from other donors' samples. DNA for the CDR3: TGTGCCAGCCTGAGCCCCAGCGGCATTAGGGATGAGCAGTTCTTC. As protein: CASLSPSGIRDEQFF.